A single sample is the source of the 12 T cell receptor beta chains below, sequenced in a study of CD4 T cells in relation to SARS-CoV-2 and coronaviruses. These TCRs are of unknown antigen specificity. Repertoires were generated with immunoSEQ multiplex PCR, while TCRdb's copy carries only in-frame clones and drops some. The sample holds more than 20,000 clones; 66% are singletons and the top ten take more than 9.5%. Unexposed donor CD4+ T cells date from about 2011-2018, before the COVID-19 pandemic. Isolation of CD4+ T cells took place after around eleven days in culture. Sample: CD4+ T cells from PBMCs, cultured in vitro. Receptors were obtained from a human donor in good health.

The chain recombines TRBV4-1 with TRBJ1-5; D unclear. Trimming removed 1 base from V and 3 bases from J, with 10 bases in between. The V gene's germline CDR1 is MGHRA and CDR2 YSYEKL. This CDR3 is 15 amino acids long. CDR3 sequence: CASSQVGQFNQPQHF. CDR3 bases: TGCGCCAGCAGCCAAGTCGGCCAATTCAATCAGCCCCAGCATTTT.

This chain links TRBV9 with TRBJ1-4, with D maybe TRBD1 (6 bases). V lost 0 bases and J lost 5, with 17 bases in between. Germline CDR1 SGDLS, CDR2 YYNGEE. The CDR3 extends over 17 amino acids. The DNA for the CDR3 is TGTGCCAGCAGCGTAGAGGGGGGAAACAGGTACAATGAAAAACTGTTTTTT. It translates to CASSVEGGNRYNEKLFF.

The chain recombines TRBV4-2 with TRBJ2-3; the D is unclear. Trimming stripped 0 bases from V and 2 bases from J, with 9 bases between. There are 15 residues in the CDR3. Germline V CDR1 and CDR2: LGHNA, YNFKEQ. This CDR3 reads CASSQDFRTTDTQYF. Here the CDR3 DNA reads TGTGCCAGCAGCCAAGATTTTAGGACCACAGATACGCAGTATTTT.

This rearrangement joins TRBV10-3 to TRBJ2-3; 7 nucleotides match TRBD2. The germline V gene has CDR1 ENHRY and CDR2 SYGVKD. CDR3 length: 16 residues. J was trimmed by 1 base and V by 0 bases; bases with no gene match: 4. The CDR3 is CAISESPAGRTDTQYF. Here the CDR3 DNA reads TGTGCCATCAGTGAGTCGCCAGCGGGGCGCACAGATACGCAGTATTTT.

The chain carries TRBV7-2 and TRBJ2-4, with a tentative D call TRBD2 (6 bases). Deletions cut 4 bases from V and 10 bases from J, with 17 bases between. The CDR3 loop spans 14 amino acids. Germline CDR1 is SGHTA and CDR2 is FQGNSA. CDR3 coding DNA: TGTGCCAGCAGCTCCCCGCGGGACTCCAGAATTCAGTACTTC. Residues: CASSSPRDSRIQYF.

The chain is built from TRBV30 and TRBJ2-4; 7 bases align to TRBD2. Germline CDR1 reads GTSNPN; CDR2 reads SVGIG (reference sequence). The V gene end was trimmed by 1 base and the J gene end by 8 bases; junction bases not matched to a gene: 5. The CDR3 spans 13 residues. CDR3 region: CAWSGAGRDIQYF. The CDR3 DNA sequence: TGTGCCTGGAGTGGGGCAGGGAGGGACATTCAGTACTTC.

This clone was observed a handful of times. The chain joins TRBV4-3 to TRBJ2-2; 16 bases are shared with TRBD2. Trimming removed 4 bases from V and 7 bases from J; junction bases left unmatched: 6. CDR3 size: 17 residues. Germline lookup yields CDR1 LGHNA and CDR2 YSLEER. The CDR3 bases are TGCGCCAGCAGCCGCGGGACTAGCGGGGGGGCGGGCGGGGAGCTGTTTTTT. Residues: CASSRGTSGGAGGELFF.

The chain has TRBV7-2 and TRBJ2-3, with 11 bases aligning to TRBD2. V trimming: 5 bases; J trimming: 6 bases; junction bases outside the gene matches: 7. Germline V lookup: CDR1 SGHTA, CDR2 FQGNSA. The CDR3 length is 15 residues. CDR3 protein: CASSTRTSGQDTQYF. CDR3 DNA: TGTGCCAGCAGCACCCGGACTAGCGGGCAGGATACGCAGTATTTT.

In its sample, this clone was seen a few times. CDR3 DNA sequence: TGTGCCAGTAGAGAACAGTGGAATGAAAAACTGTTTTTT. Amino acids: CASREQWNEKLFF. This rearrangement joins TRBV19 to TRBJ1-4, with unresolved D. Trimming stripped 6 bases from V and 5 bases from J, with 10 bases between. Per germline, CDR1 LNHDA and CDR2 SQIVND (reference sequence). The CDR3 has 13 amino acids.

The genes are TRBV7-3 and TRBJ2-2; 13 bases are shared with TRBD2. In germline, CDR1 is SGHTA, CDR2 FQGTGA. CDR3 length: 13 residues. After removal of 8 bases from V and 7 bases from J, the junction contained 1 base not matched to a gene. The CDR3 reads CASGLAGVGELFF. Written as DNA, the CDR3 is TGTGCCAGCGGACTAGCGGGAGTCGGGGAGCTGTTTTTT.

The rearrangement links TRBV12-3 or TRBV12-4 to TRBJ2-6; the D is unclear. V lost 8 bases to trimming and J lost 4 bases, with 6 bases between them. The CDR3 consists of 12 residues. CDR3 nucleotide sequence: TGTGCCAGCGGTTGGGGGGCCAACGTCCTGACTTTC. This encodes CASGWGANVLTF.

The chain recombines TRBV7-9 with TRBJ1-1, with a tentative D call TRBD1 (6 bases). The V gene lost 2 bases and the J gene lost 3 bases, with 10 bases spanning the gap. CDR3 length: 14 amino acids. Looked up from germline, CDR1 is SEHNR and CDR2 is FQNEAQ (reference sequence). The chain's CDR3 is CASSLWNRDTEAFF. CDR3 sequence (DNA): TGTGCCAGCAGCTTATGGAACAGGGACACTGAAGCTTTCTTT.